Listed here are 26 T cell receptor beta chains from one sample, sequenced in a study of T cell responses to AZD1222 COVID-19 vaccine. The method was immunoSEQ multiplex PCR; TCRdb's version includes in-frame clones alone and lacks a portion of them. The sample yields around 88,000 clones, around 90% seen once. The sample consisted of peripheral blood, taken on day 0 of AZD1222 vaccination. These receptors came from an adult in good health.

The V and J genes are TRBV11-2 and TRBJ1-3, with D hard to call. Trimming left V 6 bases short and J 2 bases short, with 11 bases between. The germline V gene has CDR1 SGHAT and CDR2 FQNNGV. The CDR3 consists of 14 residues. CDR3 amino acids: CASSGVITGNTIYF. The CDR3 DNA sequence: TGTGCCAGCAGTGGGGTTATAACTGGAAACACCATATATTTT.

V and J are TRBV28 and TRBJ1-4; a weak D match, TRBD1 (5 bases). This CDR3 is 14 amino acids long. V lost 7 bases and J lost 5, with 14 bases in between. The germline V gene has CDR1 MDHEN and CDR2 SYDVKM. For the CDR3, the DNA is TGTGCCAGCATCCCCGGGGGGGGGAATGAAAAACTGTTTTTT. Protein sequence: CASIPGGGNEKLFF. Full variable domain (rest looked up from reference TRBV28 and TRBJ1-4): DVKVTQSSRYLVKRTGEKVFLECVQDMDHENMFWYRQDPGLGLRLIYFSYDVKMKEKGDIPEGYSVSREKKERFSLILESASTNQTSMYLCASIPGGGNEKLFFGSGTQLSVL.

The CDR3 reads CAWGLNTEAFF. The CDR3 DNA is TGTGCCTGGGGCCTGAACACTGAAGCTTTCTTT. The V call is TRBV30, the J call TRBJ1-1, with unresolved D. The germline V gene has CDR1 GTSNPN and CDR2 SVGIG (reference sequence). CDR3 length: 11 residues. V gave up 5 bases and J gave up 0 bases, with 4 bases separating them.

The CDR3 coding sequence is TGTGCCAGCAGCCCCCAGGGGTACCGCACTGCGGAGACCCAGTACTTC. It yields the protein CASSPQGYRTAETQYF. The chain uses TRBV5-6 and TRBJ2-5; maybe TRBD1 (6 bases). From germline, CDR1 is SGHDT and CDR2 YYEEEE. Deletions cut 4 bases from V and 5 bases from J, with 21 bases between. The CDR3 consists of 16 residues.

V is TRBV11-2 and J is TRBJ2-3; D ambiguous. The ends were cut back, 1 base at V and 6 bases at J, with 11 bases in the middle. The CDR3 consists of 14 residues. The germline CDR1 and CDR2 sequences are SGHAT and FQNNGV. DNA for the CDR3: TGTGCCAGCAGCTTAGGAACTCAAAGGGATACGCAGTATTTT. It codes for CASSLGTQRDTQYF.

The chain employs TRBV5-1 and TRBJ2-3; either TRBD1 or TRBD2 may supply D (6 bases each). The CDR3 contains 15 residues. Germline-derived CDR1 and CDR2 are SGHRS and YFSETQ. Trimming shortened V by 0 bases and J by 5 bases, and 13 bases separated the two germline ends. CDR3 loop: CASSLGVGGRDTQYF. CDR3 nucleotide sequence: TGCGCCAGCAGCTTGGGTGTGGGGGGCAGAGATACGCAGTATTTT.

The chain uses TRBV5-1 and TRBJ1-1; no reliable D call. V lost 1 base and J 1 base, leaving 14 bases between the germline ends. Germline loops: CDR1 SGHRS, CDR2 YFSETQ. The CDR3 is 16 amino acids. The CDR3, as DNA: TGCGCCAGCAGCTTGACTCGTCCGTCGGGGAACACTGAAGCTTTCTTT. Amino acids: CASSLTRPSGNTEAFF. Looking up the rest from reference TRBV5-1 and TRBJ1-1 gives the full variable domain: KAGVTQTPRYLIKTRGQQVTLSCSPISGHRSVSWYQQTPGQGLQFLFEYFSETQRNKGNFPGRFSGRQFSNSRSEMNVSTLELGDSALYLCASSLTRPSGNTEAFFGQGTRLTVV.

The rearrangement links TRBV12-3 or TRBV12-4 to TRBJ1-5; D unresolved. With 3 bases removed from V and 4 bases from J, the gap between germline ends came to 7 bases. The CDR3 is 13 residues long. The CDR3 region has the DNA TGTGCCAGCAGTTTCTCCAGTAATCAGCCCCAGCATTTT. This gives the protein CASSFSSNQPQHF.

This clone appeared a few times. This chain connects TRBV30 to TRBJ2-7; TRBD1 matches 9 bases. This CDR3 has 14 amino acids. CDR1 and CDR2 (germline): GTSNPN, SVGIG (reference sequence). Losses at the gene ends were 5 bases for V and 3 bases for J; bases not matched to a gene: 8. CDR3 amino acids: CAWAGTGNFYEQYF. The CDR3 coding sequence is TGTGCCTGGGCGGGGACAGGGAATTTCTACGAGCAGTACTTC.

A single count supports this clone. The gene calls are TRBV2 and TRBJ1-5, with 7 bases aligning to TRBD1. V was pared by 4 bases and J by 0 bases, with 3 bases of the junction left unmatched. CDR1 is SNHLY, CDR2 FYNNEI, per germline. The CDR3 totals 15 residues. CDR3 coding DNA: TGTGCCAGCAGTGTGGGGACAGCTAGCAATCAGCCCCAGCATTTT. This encodes CASSVGTASNQPQHF.

The chain uses TRBV27 and TRBJ2-1, with 13 bases that match TRBD2. This CDR3 contains 15 residues. Looked up from germline, CDR1 is MNHEY and CDR2 is SMNVEV (reference sequence). Unmatched junction bases numbered 4, after V lost 3 bases and J lost 8 bases. CDR3 region: CASSLRLAGGDEQFF. The CDR3 DNA sequence: TGTGCCAGCAGTTTGAGACTAGCGGGAGGTGATGAGCAGTTCTTC.

V and J are TRBV3-1 (or the pseudogene TRBV3-2) and TRBJ2-2; 11 positions match TRBD2. CDR3 length: 20 residues. Germline values: CDR1 LGHDT, CDR2 YNNKEL (reference sequence). The ends lost 0 bases at V and 2 bases at J; junction bases unmatched: 11. This CDR3 is CASSQDSPLAGGRNTGELFF. For the CDR3, the DNA is TGTGCCAGCAGCCAAGACTCCCCCTTAGCGGGAGGGCGTAACACCGGGGAGCTGTTTTTT.

This clone was found once. V gene TRBV29-1 combines with J gene TRBJ2-3; D is unresolved. V shed 6 bases and J shed 3 bases, with 7 bases lying between them. This CDR3 contains 11 residues. The germline V gene encodes CDR1 SQVTM and CDR2 ANQGSEA. In DNA, the CDR3 is TGCAGCGTAAGGTATACAGATACGCAGTATTTT. This translates into CSVRYTDTQYF.

The V and J genes are TRBV11-3 and TRBJ2-2; 10 nucleotides match TRBD2. The trim removed 1 base at V and 6 bases at J, leaving 5 bases unmatched. Germline CDR1 SGHNT, CDR2 YENEEA. The CDR3 consists of 16 residues. DNA for the CDR3: TGTGCCAGCAGCTTAGCTAGCGGGAGTTTCGCCGGGGAGCTGTTTTTT. The encoded protein is CASSLASGSFAGELFF.

There are a few counts of this clone. The chain employs TRBV19 and TRBJ1-3; D is unresolved. This CDR3 comprises 14 residues. Germline V gives CDR1 LNHDA, CDR2 SQIVND (reference sequence). Deletions cut 4 bases from V and 1 base from J, with 8 bases between. Here the CDR3 reads CASSTSVSGNTIYF. In DNA, the CDR3 is TGTGCCAGTAGTACCTCAGTTTCTGGAAACACCATATATTTT.

The rearrangement uses TRBV29-1 and TRBJ2-7, with TRBD2 as a possible D gene (5 bases). Trimming removed 7 bases at V and 4 bases at J, with 20 bases between. The CDR3 length is 14 residues. In germline, CDR1 is SQVTM, CDR2 ANQGSEA. In DNA, the CDR3 is TGCAGCGCCCTTTCCCGGGAACGACCATACGAGCAGTACTTC. The encoded protein is CSALSRERPYEQYF.

The chain has TRBV28 and TRBJ2-2, with D perhaps TRBD2 (5 bases). Trimming cost V 11 bases and J 4 bases, with 14 bases left between them. CDR1 and CDR2 from the germline V gene are MDHEN and SYDVKM. CDR3 length equals 13 residues. The CDR3 DNA sequence: TGTGCCTGCGAGGACTCGGCCACCGGGGAGCTGTTTTTT. It yields the protein CACEDSATGELFF.

This clone has a single count. The CDR3 reads CASSPAQALAMNTEAFF. The CDR3 region has the DNA TGTGCCAGCTCACCGGCCCAGGCACTTGCTATGAACACTGAAGCTTTCTTT. V is TRBV18 and J is TRBJ1-1; D is undetermined. The CDR3 consists of 17 residues. Germline V gene data show CDR1 as KGHSH and CDR2 as LQKENI. Trimming removed 3 bases at V and 0 bases at J, with 17 bases between. The full variable domain, rest sourced from reference TRBV18 and TRBJ1-1, is NAGVMQNPRHLVRRRGQEARLRCSPMKGHSHVYWYRQLPEEGLKFMVYLQKENIIDESGMPKERFSAEFPKEGPSILRIQQVVRGDSAAYFCASSPAQALAMNTEAFFGQGTRLTVV.

The chain is built from TRBV6-2 or TRBV6-3 and TRBJ2-5; no firm D call. This CDR3 is 15 amino acids long. V lost 2 bases, J lost 6 bases, and 16 bases lay in between. The V gene's germline CDR1 is MNHEY and CDR2 SVGEGT. This CDR3 is CASSYNRPQTKTQYF. The CDR3 coding sequence is TGTGCCAGCAGTTACAATCGGCCCCAAACTAAGACCCAGTACTTC.

This clone was seen once. This rearrangement joins TRBV5-1 to TRBJ2-2; D is uncertain. V gave up 0 bases and J gave up 6 bases, with 6 bases separating them. This CDR3 is built from 13 residues. CDR1 SGHRS and CDR2 YFSETQ come from the germline V gene. The CDR3 DNA sequence: TGCGCCAGCAGCTTGGGATCCCCCGGGGAGCTGTTTTTT. It yields the protein CASSLGSPGELFF.

The rearrangement uses TRBV6-2 or TRBV6-3 and TRBJ2-7, with D maybe TRBD2 (5 bases). This CDR3 has 13 residues. Germline values: CDR1 MNHEY, CDR2 SVGEGT. V lost 2 bases and J lost 9, with 14 bases in between. DNA of the CDR3: TGTGCCAGCAGTTACAAGGAGGTTGGGTGGCAGTACTTC. The encoded protein is CASSYKEVGWQYF.

This rearrangement joins TRBV6-7 to TRBJ1-3; D gene unclear. TRBV6-7 falls under the ORF class, with uncertain function. The CDR3 totals 14 residues. V was cut by 4 bases and J by 0 bases, with 7 bases left in between. The CDR3, as DNA: TGTGCCAGCAGTTCAATCCCCTCTGGAAACACCATATATTTT. Its translation: CASSSIPSGNTIYF.

The chain employs TRBV5-1 and TRBJ1-1; D not certain. Germline V lookup: CDR1 SGHRS, CDR2 YFSETQ. The CDR3 totals 14 residues. V lost 3 bases and J lost 0, with 9 bases in between. CDR3 region: CASSSSVLNTEAFF. The CDR3 nucleotides are TGCGCCAGCAGCTCCTCAGTCTTGAACACTGAAGCTTTCTTT.

The V and J genes are TRBV5-4 and TRBJ1-1; TRBD1 is a possible D gene (6 bases). Germline CDR1 reads SGHNT; CDR2 reads YYREEE (reference sequence). The CDR3 contains 14 residues. The V gene lost 0 bases and the J gene lost 6 bases, with 12 bases spanning the gap. The CDR3 nucleotides are TGTGCCAGCAGCTTGGAACAGGGTAGTGCTGAAGCTTTCTTT. It encodes CASSLEQGSAEAFF.

V usage is TRBV27 and J usage is TRBJ1-6, with TRBD1 matching over 11 bases. Germline lookup yields CDR1 MNHEY and CDR2 SMNVEV (reference sequence). Trimming cost V 0 bases and J 9 bases; bases outside gene matches: 1. The CDR3 has 15 amino acids. The CDR3 reads CASSLSDRGPSPLHF. The DNA of the CDR3 is TGTGCCAGCAGTTTATCGGACAGGGGGCCTTCACCCCTCCACTTT.

The CDR3 sequence is CASSSQPGQVLREQYF. The DNA of the CDR3 is TGTGCCAGCAGCTCACAACCGGGACAGGTTCTACGCGAGCAGTACTTC. The V call is TRBV11-2, the J call TRBJ2-7, with 8 bases identical to TRBD1. This CDR3 has 16 amino acids. In germline, CDR1 is SGHAT, CDR2 FQNNGV. With 4 bases clipped from V and 6 bases from J, the junction kept 14 bases outside the gene matches.